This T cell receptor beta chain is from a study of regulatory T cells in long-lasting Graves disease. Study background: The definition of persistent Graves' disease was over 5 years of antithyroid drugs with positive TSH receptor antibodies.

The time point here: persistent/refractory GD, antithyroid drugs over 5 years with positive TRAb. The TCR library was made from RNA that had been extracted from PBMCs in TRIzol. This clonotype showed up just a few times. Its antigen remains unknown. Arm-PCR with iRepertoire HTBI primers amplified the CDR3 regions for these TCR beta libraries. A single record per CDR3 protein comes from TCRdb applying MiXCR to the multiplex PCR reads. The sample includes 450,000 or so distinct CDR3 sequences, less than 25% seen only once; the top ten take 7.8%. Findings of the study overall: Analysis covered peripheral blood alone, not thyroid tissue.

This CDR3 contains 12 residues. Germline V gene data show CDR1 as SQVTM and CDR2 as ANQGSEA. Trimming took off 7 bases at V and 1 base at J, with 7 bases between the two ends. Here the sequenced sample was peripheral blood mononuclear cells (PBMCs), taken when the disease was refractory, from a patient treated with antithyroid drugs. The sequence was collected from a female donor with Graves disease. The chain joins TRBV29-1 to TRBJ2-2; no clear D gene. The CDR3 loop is CSGPVNTGELFF. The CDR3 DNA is TGCAGCGGCCCGGTGAACACCGGGGAGCTGTTTTTT.